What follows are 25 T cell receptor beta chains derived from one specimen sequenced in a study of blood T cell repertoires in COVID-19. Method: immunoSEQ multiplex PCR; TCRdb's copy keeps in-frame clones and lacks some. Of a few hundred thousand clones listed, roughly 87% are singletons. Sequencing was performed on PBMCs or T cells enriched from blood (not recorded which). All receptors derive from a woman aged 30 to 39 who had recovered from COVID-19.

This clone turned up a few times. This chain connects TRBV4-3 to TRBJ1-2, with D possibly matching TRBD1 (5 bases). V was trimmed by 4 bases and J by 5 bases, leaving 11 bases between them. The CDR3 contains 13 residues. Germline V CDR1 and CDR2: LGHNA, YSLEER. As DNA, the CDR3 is TGCGCCAGCAGCCCCTCCGGGGGGTATGGCTACACCTTC. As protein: CASSPSGGYGYTF.

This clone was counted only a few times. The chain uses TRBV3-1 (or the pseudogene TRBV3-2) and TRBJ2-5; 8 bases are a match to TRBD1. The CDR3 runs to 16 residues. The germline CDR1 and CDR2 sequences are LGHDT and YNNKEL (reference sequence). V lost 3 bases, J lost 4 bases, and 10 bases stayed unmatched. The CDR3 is CASSHPTKGQGETQYF. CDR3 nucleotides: TGTGCCAGCAGCCACCCCACAAAAGGACAGGGAGAGACCCAGTACTTC.

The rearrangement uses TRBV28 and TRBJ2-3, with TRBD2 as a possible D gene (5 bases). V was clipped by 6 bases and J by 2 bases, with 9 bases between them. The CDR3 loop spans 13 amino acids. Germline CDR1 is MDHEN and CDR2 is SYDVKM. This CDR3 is CASRPGITDTQYF. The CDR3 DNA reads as TGTGCCAGCAGGCCGGGGATCACAGATACGCAGTATTTT.

The CDR3 DNA follows: TGTGCCAGCAGCTCCCCCAGGGGAGCTAACTATGGCTACACCTTC. It specifies CASSSPRGANYGYTF. This chain links TRBV7-9 with TRBJ1-2; weak D call: TRBD1 (6 bases). Germline assignment: CDR1 SEHNR and CDR2 FQNEAQ (reference sequence). CDR3 length: 15 residues. V lost 4 bases, J lost 0 bases, and 12 bases lay in between.

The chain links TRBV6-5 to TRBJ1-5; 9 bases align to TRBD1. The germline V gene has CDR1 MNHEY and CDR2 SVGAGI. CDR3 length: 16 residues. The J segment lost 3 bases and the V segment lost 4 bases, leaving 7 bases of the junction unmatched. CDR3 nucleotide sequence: TGTGCCAGCAGTTTAGGGGGGACAGGGTCCAATCAGCCCCAGCATTTT. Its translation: CASSLGGTGSNQPQHF.

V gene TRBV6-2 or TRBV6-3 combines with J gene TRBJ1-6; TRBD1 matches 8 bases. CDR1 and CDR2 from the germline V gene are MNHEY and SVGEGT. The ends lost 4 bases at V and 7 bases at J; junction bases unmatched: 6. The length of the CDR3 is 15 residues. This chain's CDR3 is CASSSRTGNNSPLHF. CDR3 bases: TGTGCCAGCAGTTCCCGGACAGGGAACAATTCACCCCTCCACTTT.

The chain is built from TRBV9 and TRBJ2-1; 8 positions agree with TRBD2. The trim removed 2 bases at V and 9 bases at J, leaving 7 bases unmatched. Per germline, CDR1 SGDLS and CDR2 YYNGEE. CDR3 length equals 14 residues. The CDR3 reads CASSVGLGLPEQFF. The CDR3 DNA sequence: TGTGCCAGCAGCGTGGGACTAGGCCTACCTGAGCAGTTCTTC.

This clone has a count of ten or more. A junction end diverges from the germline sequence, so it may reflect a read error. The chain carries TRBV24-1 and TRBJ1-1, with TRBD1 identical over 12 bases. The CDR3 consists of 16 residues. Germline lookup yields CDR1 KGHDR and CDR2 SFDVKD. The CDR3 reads CATSDSTGTGGPEAFF. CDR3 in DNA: TGTGCCACCAGCGATTCAACCGGGACAGGGGGCCCTGAAGCTTTCTTT.

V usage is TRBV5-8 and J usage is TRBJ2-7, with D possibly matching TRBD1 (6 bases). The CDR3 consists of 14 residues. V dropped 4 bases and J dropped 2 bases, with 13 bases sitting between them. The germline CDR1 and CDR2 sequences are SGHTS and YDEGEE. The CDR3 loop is CASSMTGLPYEQYF. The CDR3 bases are TGTGCCAGCAGCATGACAGGACTTCCCTACGAGCAGTACTTC.

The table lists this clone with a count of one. In DNA form, the CDR3 reads TGTGCCAGCAGCGACCGGACAGCCTACGTCTCCTACGAGCAGTACTTC. This sequence encodes CASSDRTAYVSYEQYF. This chain connects TRBV13 to TRBJ2-7; TRBD1 might be the D (6 bases). The CDR3 is made up of 16 amino acids. Trimming removed 5 bases from V and 0 bases from J, with 17 bases in between. Germline CDR1 and CDR2: PRHDT and FYEKMQ (reference sequence).

This chain's CDR3 is CASSESDTHTGELFF. The CDR3, as DNA: TGCGCCAGCAGTGAGTCGGACACCCACACCGGGGAGCTGTTTTTT. This chain connects TRBV10-1 to TRBJ2-2, with D tentatively TRBD1 (5 bases). V gave up 0 bases and J gave up 3 bases, with 8 bases separating them. Germline lookup yields CDR1 WNHNN and CDR2 SYGVQD (reference sequence). This CDR3 comprises 15 residues.

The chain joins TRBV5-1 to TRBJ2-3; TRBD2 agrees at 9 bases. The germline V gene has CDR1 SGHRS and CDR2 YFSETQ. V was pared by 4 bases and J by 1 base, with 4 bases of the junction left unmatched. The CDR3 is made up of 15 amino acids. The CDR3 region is CASSLRGGRTDTQYF. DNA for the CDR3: TGCGCCAGCAGCCTGCGGGGGGGCCGCACAGATACGCAGTATTTT. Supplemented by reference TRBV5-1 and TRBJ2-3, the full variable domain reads KAGVTQTPRYLIKTRGQQVTLSCSPISGHRSVSWYQQTPGQGLQFLFEYFSETQRNKGNFPGRFSGRQFSNSRSEMNVSTLELGDSALYLCASSLRGGRTDTQYFGPGTRLTVL.

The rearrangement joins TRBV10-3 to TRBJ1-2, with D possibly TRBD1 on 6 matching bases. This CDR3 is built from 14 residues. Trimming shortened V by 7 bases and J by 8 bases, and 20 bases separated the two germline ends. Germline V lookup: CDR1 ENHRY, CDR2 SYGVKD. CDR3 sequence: CAINPTRGEGGYTF. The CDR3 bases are TGTGCCATCAACCCAACCAGGGGAGAGGGGGGCTACACCTTC.

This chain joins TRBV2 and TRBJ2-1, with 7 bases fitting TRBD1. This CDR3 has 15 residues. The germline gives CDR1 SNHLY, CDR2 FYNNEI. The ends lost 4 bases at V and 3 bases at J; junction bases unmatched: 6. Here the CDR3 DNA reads TGTGCCAGCAGTGCAGGGGGTAGTTACTACAATGAGCAGTTCTTC. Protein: CASSAGGSYYNEQFF.

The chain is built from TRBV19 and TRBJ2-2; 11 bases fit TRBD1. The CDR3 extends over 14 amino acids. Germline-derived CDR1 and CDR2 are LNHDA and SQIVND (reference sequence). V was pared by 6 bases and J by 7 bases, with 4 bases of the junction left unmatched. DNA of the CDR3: TGTGCCAGTAGGGACAGGGGGCTTGGCGGGGAGCTGTTTTTT. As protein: CASRDRGLGGELFF.

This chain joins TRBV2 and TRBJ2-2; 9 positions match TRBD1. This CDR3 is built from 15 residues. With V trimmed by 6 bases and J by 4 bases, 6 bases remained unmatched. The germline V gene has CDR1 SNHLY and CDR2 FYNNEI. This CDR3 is CASSGTGSGTGELFF. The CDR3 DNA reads TGTGCCAGCAGCGGGACAGGGTCCGGCACCGGGGAGCTGTTTTTT.

In DNA form, the CDR3 reads TGCGCCAGCAGCCCGCCGCTCGGGACAGCCTCCTACGAGCAGTACTTC. The encoded protein is CASSPPLGTASYEQYF. The V and J genes are TRBV5-1 and TRBJ2-7; 7 positions match TRBD1. The ends lost 4 bases at V and 0 bases at J; junction bases unmatched: 10. The CDR3 spans 16 residues. Germline CDR1 reads SGHRS; CDR2 reads YFSETQ.

The CDR3, as DNA: TGCGCCAGCAGCCCCCAGGGTCCAACTAATGAAAAACTGTTTTTT. Its translation is CASSPQGPTNEKLFF. The chain carries TRBV5-1 and TRBJ1-4; D may be TRBD1 (5 bases). Germline V CDR1 and CDR2: SGHRS, YFSETQ. The CDR3 loop spans 15 amino acids. Trimming took off 4 bases at V and 0 bases at J, with 10 bases between the two ends.

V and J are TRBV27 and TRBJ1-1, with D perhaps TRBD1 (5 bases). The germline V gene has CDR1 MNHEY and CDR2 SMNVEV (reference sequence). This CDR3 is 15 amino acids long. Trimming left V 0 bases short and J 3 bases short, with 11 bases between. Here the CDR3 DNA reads TGTGCCAGCAGTTTATCGAATGCGGGGGACACTGAAGCTTTCTTT. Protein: CASSLSNAGDTEAFF.

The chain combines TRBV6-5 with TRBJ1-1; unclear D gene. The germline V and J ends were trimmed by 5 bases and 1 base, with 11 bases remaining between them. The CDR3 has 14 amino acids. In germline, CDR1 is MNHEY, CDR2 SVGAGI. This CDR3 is CASSTATRNTEAFF. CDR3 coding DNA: TGTGCCAGCAGTACAGCGACTAGGAACACTGAAGCTTTCTTT.

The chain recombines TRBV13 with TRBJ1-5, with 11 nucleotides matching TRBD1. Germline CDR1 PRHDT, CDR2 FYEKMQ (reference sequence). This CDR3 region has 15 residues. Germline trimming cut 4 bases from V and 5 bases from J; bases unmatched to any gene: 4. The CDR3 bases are TGTGCCAGCAGCTCGGGACAGGGGGAATATCAGCCCCAGCATTTT. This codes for CASSSGQGEYQPQHF.

The CDR3 DNA sequence: TGTGCCAGCAGCCTAGGCCAGGAGACCCAGTACTTC. This sequence encodes CASSLGQETQYF. The chain couples TRBV7-9 to TRBJ2-5; D unclear. This CDR3 spans 12 amino acids. CDR1 and CDR2 (germline): SEHNR, FQNEAQ (reference sequence). Trimming removed 5 bases from V and 5 bases from J, with 9 bases in between.

Here the CDR3 reads CASSQGPRGFYEQYF. CDR3 nucleotide sequence: TGTGCCAGCAGCCAAGGTCCCAGGGGCTTCTACGAGCAGTACTTC. The gene calls are TRBV3-1 (or the pseudogene TRBV3-2) and TRBJ2-7, with D possibly TRBD1 on 6 matching bases. With 1 base removed from V and 3 bases from J, the gap between germline ends came to 13 bases. The CDR3 runs 15 residues. Germline V lookup: CDR1 LGHDT, CDR2 YNNKEL (reference sequence).

The CDR3 DNA is TGTGCCAGCTCCCCCCTGCTAGCTTCCTACAATGAGCAGTTCTTC. This codes for CASSPLLASYNEQFF. The chain uses TRBV18 and TRBJ2-1, with a possible D match to TRBD2 (5 bases). There are 15 residues in the CDR3. V lost 6 bases and J 1 base, leaving 13 bases between the germline ends. CDR1 and CDR2 (germline): KGHSH, LQKENI.

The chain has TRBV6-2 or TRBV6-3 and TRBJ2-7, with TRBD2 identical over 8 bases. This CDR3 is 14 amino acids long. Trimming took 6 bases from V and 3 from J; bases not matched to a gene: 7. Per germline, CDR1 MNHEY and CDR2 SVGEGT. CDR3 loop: CASSRPGGVYEQYF. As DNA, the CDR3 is TGTGCCAGCAGCAGACCGGGAGGGGTCTACGAGCAGTACTTC.